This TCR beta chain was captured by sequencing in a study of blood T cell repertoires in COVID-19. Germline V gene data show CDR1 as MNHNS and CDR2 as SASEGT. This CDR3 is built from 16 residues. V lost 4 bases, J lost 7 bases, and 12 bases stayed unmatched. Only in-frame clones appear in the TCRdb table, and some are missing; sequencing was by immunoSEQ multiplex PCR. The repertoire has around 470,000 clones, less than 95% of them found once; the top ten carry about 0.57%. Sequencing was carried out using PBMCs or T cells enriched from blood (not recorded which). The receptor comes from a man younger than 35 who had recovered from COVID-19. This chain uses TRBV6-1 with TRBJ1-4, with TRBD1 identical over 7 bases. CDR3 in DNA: TGTGCCAGCAGTGTTTTAGGGGGCAGCTTCGGTGAAAAACTGTTTTTT. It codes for CASSVLGGSFGEKLFF.